Listed here are 5 T cell receptor beta chains from one sample, sequenced in a study of blood T cell repertoires in COVID-19. Assay: immunoSEQ multiplex PCR; the TCRdb copy retains only in-frame clones and omits some. The sample includes under 450,000 clones, more than 85% of them seen just once. Sequencing was performed on PBMCs or T cells enriched from blood (not recorded which). These receptors all stem from a woman in her thirties or forties who had been exposed to COVID-19.

This rearrangement joins TRBV2 to TRBJ2-7; the D is unclear. The germline gives CDR1 SNHLY, CDR2 FYNNEI. With 4 bases removed from V and 2 bases from J, the gap between germline ends came to 12 bases. This CDR3 region has 14 residues. CDR3 DNA: TGTGCCAGCAGTGTGGGCCGCTCTCCCTACGAGCAGTACTTC. Translated, it gives CASSVGRSPYEQYF. Drawing the rest from reference TRBV2 and TRBJ2-7, the complete variable domain is EPEVTQTPSHQVTQMGQEVILRCVPISNHLYFYWYRQILGQKVEFLVSFYNNEISEKSEIFDDQFSVERPDGSNFTLKIRSTKLEDSAMYFCASSVGRSPYEQYFGPGTRLTVT.

The chain uses TRBV18 and TRBJ1-1, with a weak D call TRBD1 (6 bases). V lost 3 bases, J lost 8 bases, and 13 bases lay in between. Germline V gives CDR1 KGHSH, CDR2 LQKENI. CDR3 length equals 13 residues. For the CDR3, the DNA is TGTGCCAGCTCACCCACCGGACAGAAGGAAGCTTTCTTT. It translates to CASSPTGQKEAFF.

V gene TRBV18 combines with J gene TRBJ1-5; possible D gene TRBD1, 6 bases. The V gene lost 6 bases and the J gene lost 0 bases, with 15 bases spanning the gap. Germline CDR1 reads KGHSH; CDR2 reads LQKENI. The CDR3 consists of 16 residues. The CDR3 here is CASSLKGGNSNQPQHF. The DNA for the CDR3 is TGTGCCAGCTCCCTAAAAGGGGGTAATAGCAATCAGCCCCAGCATTTT.

The sample holds one count of this clone. The rearrangement joins TRBV27 to TRBJ2-7; 10 bases agree with TRBD1. The CDR3 length is 14 residues. V lost 8 bases and J lost 9; bases outside the gene matches: 13. The germline V gene has CDR1 MNHEY and CDR2 SMNVEV (reference sequence). The CDR3 DNA is TGTGCCAGCTCCAATCCCGGGACAGGGGTTGGGCAGTACTTC. This encodes CASSNPGTGVGQYF.

This chain connects TRBV19 to TRBJ1-6; TRBD1 aligns across 9 bases. V lost 8 bases to trimming and J lost 7 bases; unmatched junction nucleotides: 15. The CDR3 is 17 amino acids. Germline CDR1 is LNHDA and CDR2 is SQIVND (reference sequence). CDR3 in amino acids: CASSKFLGGTGNSPLHF. The DNA of the CDR3 is TGTGCCAGTTCCAAATTTCTCGGCGGGACAGGGAATTCACCCCTCCACTTT.